Below, 21 T cell receptor beta chains from the same sample are listed, as sequenced in a study of blood T cells in healthy people across ages. For the second PCR, which ran for 7 to 11 cycles, a sample-barcoded 5' primer and a J-beta primer mix were used. TCRdb analysed the 5' RACE reads with MiXCR anew, one entry per CDR3 protein. This sample yields under 1,100,000 distinct CDR3 sequences, of which under 30% are seen a single time; about 0.69% belongs to the top ten. The same specimen was also included in a second study, on T cells of mothers and their children.

The sequenced sample was blood. These receptors were collected from a girl aged 2-9 years in good health.

This clonotype was seen more than once but under ten times. V and J are TRBV12-3 or TRBV12-4 and TRBJ1-5; 7 positions match TRBD1. This CDR3 region has 15 residues. J gave up 3 bases and V 4 bases, and 6 bases lay outside the gene matches. CDR3 in amino acids: CASSYRGHPNQPQHF. CDR3 bases: TGTGCCAGCAGTTACAGGGGCCACCCCAATCAGCCCCAGCATTTT.

This clonotype was detected a few times. CDR3 DNA sequence: TGTGCCAGCAGCTTAGCAGCCTTCGGCGGGAGCTATGGCTACACCTTC. Translated: CASSLAAFGGSYGYTF. The V gene is TRBV7-2, the J gene TRBJ1-2; D not resolved. CDR3 length equals 16 residues. The germline gives CDR1 SGHTA, CDR2 FQGNSA. V was pared by 0 bases and J by 4 bases, with 15 bases between.

V and J are TRBV29-1 and TRBJ1-2, with 7 nucleotides matching TRBD1. The CDR3 runs to 13 residues. The V gene end was trimmed by 8 bases and the J gene end by 10 bases; junction bases not matched to a gene: 16. The germline V gene has CDR1 SQVTM and CDR2 ANQGSEA. The CDR3 DNA follows: TGCAGCACACAGACGGGACAGCAGGCCGTCTACACCTTC. Residues: CSTQTGQQAVYTF.

This clonotype was found a few times. The chain links TRBV19 to TRBJ1-2; 11 bases align to TRBD1. CDR1 and CDR2 (germline): LNHDA, SQIVND (reference sequence). The CDR3 sequence is 13 residues long. With 7 bases clipped from V and 6 bases from J, the junction kept 4 bases outside the gene matches. CDR3 residues: CASNRTGGDGYTF. The CDR3 region has the DNA TGTGCCAGTAACCGGACAGGGGGCGATGGCTACACCTTC.

This clonotype was counted a few times. The rearrangement joins TRBV27 to TRBJ2-5; no firm D call. The CDR3 consists of 14 residues. Germline V lookup: CDR1 MNHEY, CDR2 SMNVEV (reference sequence). V was cut by 1 base and J by 4 bases, with 10 bases left in between. CDR3 amino acids: CASSLLDRPETQYF. CDR3 nucleotides: TGTGCCAGCAGTTTATTGGACCGACCAGAGACCCAGTACTTC.

The chain recombines TRBV6-5 with TRBJ1-5; possibly TRBD1 for D (5 bases). Germline loops: CDR1 MNHEY, CDR2 SVGAGI. Trimming stripped 1 base from V and 7 bases from J, with 14 bases between. The CDR3 length is 15 residues. In nucleotides, the CDR3 is TGTGCCAGCAGTTACTTTCCCCAGGGTGGGCAGCCCCAGCATTTT. Translating gives CASSYFPQGGQPQHF.

This chain connects TRBV7-9 to TRBJ2-5; no clear D. The J call is doubtful: the DNA matches TRBJ2-1 better. Germline CDR1 SEHNR, CDR2 FQNEAQ (reference sequence). The length of the CDR3 is 15 residues. CDR3 protein: CASSSTPPEFDEQFF. Here the CDR3 DNA reads TGTGCCAGCAGCTCGACCCCACCGGAGTTCGATGAGCAGTTCTTC.

A few counts support this clonotype. It is likely a read error, because the conserved phenylalanine at the end of the CDR3 is missing. The chain has TRBV7-2 and TRBJ1-2, with D possibly matching TRBD1 (5 bases). This CDR3 is built from 15 residues. Germline V gene data show CDR1 as SGHTA and CDR2 as FQGNSA. Trimming removed 1 base from V and 6 bases from J, with 15 bases in between. The CDR3 DNA reads TGTGCCAGCAGCTTAGTTGGTAGTCGGGGGGATGGCTACACCATC. It codes for CASSLVGSRGDGYTI.

The sample holds a few counts of this clonotype. CDR3 loop: CASSLAIGRAWNEQFF. For the CDR3, the DNA is TGTGCCAGCAGCTTAGCTATCGGGAGGGCCTGGAATGAGCAGTTCTTC. The V and J genes are TRBV7-9 and TRBJ2-1; 8 positions agree with TRBD2. Germline V CDR1 and CDR2: SEHNR, FQNEAQ (reference sequence). Trimming at V came to 0 bases and at J to 7 bases, leaving 8 bases not matched to a gene. There are 16 residues in the CDR3. The full variable domain, in which reference TRBV7-9 and TRBJ2-1 provide the parts outside the CDR3, is DTGVSQNPRHKITKRGQNVTFRCDPISEHNRLYWYRQTLGQGPEFLTYFQNEAQLEKSRLLSDRFSAERPKGSFSTLEIQRTEQGDSAMYLCASSLAIGRAWNEQFFGPGTRLTVL.

The chain carries TRBV11-2 and TRBJ2-5; D uncertain. The V gene lost 0 bases and the J gene lost 5 bases, with 10 bases spanning the gap. The CDR3 totals 14 residues. Germline lookup yields CDR1 SGHAT and CDR2 FQNNGV. This CDR3 reads CASSLDPSFETQYF. In nucleotides, the CDR3 is TGTGCCAGCAGCTTAGATCCCTCGTTTGAGACCCAGTACTTC.

This rearrangement joins TRBV20-1 to TRBJ1-1; D not resolved. The CDR3 consists of 14 residues. Germline CDR1 is DFQATT and CDR2 is SNEGSKA (reference sequence). The V gene lost 3 bases and the J gene lost 0 bases, with 11 bases spanning the gap. The CDR3 coding sequence is TGCAGTGCTAGTCCAGAACAGATGAACACTGAAGCTTTCTTT. Translating it yields CSASPEQMNTEAFF.

This clonotype was counted a few times. The chain carries TRBV28 and TRBJ1-1, with no clear D. This CDR3 is 14 amino acids long. Trimming removed 6 bases from V and 0 bases from J, with 11 bases in between. The germline V gene encodes CDR1 MDHEN and CDR2 SYDVKM. The DNA of the CDR3 is TGTGCCAGCAGCGGAGGACGGCTGAACACTGAAGCTTTCTTT. It yields the protein CASSGGRLNTEAFF.

The J gene is TRBJ1-2, the V gene TRBV29-1; the D gene is possibly TRBD1 (5 bases). This CDR3 contains 13 residues. V lost 2 bases, J lost 6 bases, and 13 bases lay in between. In germline, CDR1 is SQVTM, CDR2 ANQGSEA. CDR3 nucleotide sequence: TGCAGCGTTGAATCGGGGGTTTATAATGGCTACACCTTC. Translating gives CSVESGVYNGYTF.

This clonotype occurred a few times. This chain connects TRBV28 to TRBJ1-4; no definite D call. With 3 bases removed from V and 7 bases from J, the gap between germline ends came to 6 bases. Looked up from germline, CDR1 is MDHEN and CDR2 is SYDVKM. The CDR3 runs to 12 residues. The CDR3, as DNA: TGTGCCAGCAGTTTCAACGGTGAAAAACTGTTTTTT. It is translated as CASSFNGEKLFF.

This clonotype was found a few times. The rearrangement links TRBV12-3 or TRBV12-4 to TRBJ2-1; TRBD2 agrees at 7 bases. The DNA end is more similar to TRBJ2-5, so the J call may be wrong. This CDR3 contains 14 residues. This chain's CDR3 is CASSSGTTAETQYF. DNA of the CDR3: TGTGCCAGCAGTTCCGGGACTACCGCGGAGACCCAGTACTTC.

The chain couples TRBV2 to TRBJ2-7; D gene unclear. V was cut by 3 bases and J by 11 bases, with 8 bases left in between. The CDR3 consists of 10 residues. CDR1 is SNHLY and CDR2 is FYNNEI in the germline V gene. CDR3 DNA: TGTGCCAGCAGTGAGGGGAATAAGTACTTC. Its translation: CASSEGNKYF.

This clonotype was counted between two and nine times. The chain couples TRBV7-9 to TRBJ2-7; D is unresolved. Per germline, CDR1 SEHNR and CDR2 FQNEAQ (reference sequence). The CDR3 runs 14 residues. The V end was cut by 2 bases, the J end by 4 bases, with 12 bases between. The CDR3 coding sequence is TGTGCCAGCAGCTTATTTGCCCCGGCATACGAGCAGTACTTC. Its translation: CASSLFAPAYEQYF.

This clonotype was seen a few times. V gene TRBV2 combines with J gene TRBJ2-6; D may be TRBD1 (6 bases). Germline CDR1 is SNHLY and CDR2 is FYNNEI. This CDR3 has 16 amino acids. The V end was cut by 6 bases, the J end by 0 bases, with 12 bases between. CDR3 sequence (DNA): TGTGCCAGCAGCGGACAGTTTGGCTCTGGGGCCAACGTCCTGACTTTC. Its translation is CASSGQFGSGANVLTF. The variable domain in full, with the rest retrieved from reference TRBV2 and TRBJ2-6, is EPEVTQTPSHQVTQMGQEVILRCVPISNHLYFYWYRQILGQKVEFLVSFYNNEISEKSEIFDDQFSVERPDGSNFTLKIRSTKLEDSAMYFCASSGQFGSGANVLTFGAGSRLTVL.

The rearrangement joins TRBV7-2 to TRBJ2-7; D is possibly TRBD2 (7 bases). Trimming shortened V by 6 bases and J by 0 bases, and 15 bases separated the two germline ends. Germline values: CDR1 SGHTA, CDR2 FQGNSA. This CDR3 has 15 residues. CDR3: CASRLLADSSYEQYF. CDR3 sequence (DNA): TGTGCCAGCAGACTGCTAGCGGACAGCTCCTACGAGCAGTACTTC.

The CDR3 sequence: CASSLTVQAKNIQYF. The CDR3 coding sequence is TGTGCCAGCAGCTTGACAGTTCAGGCCAAAAACATTCAGTACTTC. The chain uses TRBV7-9 and TRBJ2-4; D is perhaps TRBD1 (5 bases). Germline V gives CDR1 SEHNR, CDR2 FQNEAQ (reference sequence). Deletions cut 3 bases from V and 1 base from J, with 10 bases between. This CDR3 is 15 amino acids long.

This clonotype was counted between two and nine times. The chain uses TRBV7-2 and TRBJ1-2; D gene ambiguous. This CDR3 is 13 amino acids long. Germline V CDR1 and CDR2: SGHTA, FQGNSA. The V end lost 4 bases, the J end lost 4 bases, and 10 bases lay between the germline ends. This CDR3 is CASSSLPIYGYTF. The CDR3 bases are TGTGCCAGCAGCTCTCTCCCCATCTATGGCTACACCTTC.